This T cell receptor beta chain was obtained from a study of monozygotic twins with inflammatory bowel disease. This CDR3 comprises 15 residues. Germline V gives CDR1 MDHEN, CDR2 SYDVKM. Findings and limits, study-wide: Similarity of repertoires did not differ between concordant and discordant twins, possibly from limited power. Relative clonotype sharing with others was diminished in IBD patients versus healthy twins, particularly with disease activity. Patient repertoire variability may have increased through differing immunosuppressive treatments.

Note on this clonotype: Antigen unknown.

Total RNA input per TCR library was 3500 ng. TCRdb reprocessed the 5' RACE reads and reports one entry per CDR3 protein, with no DNA. The specimen's table records a few hundred thousand distinct CDR3 sequences. The chain couples TRBV28 to TRBJ2-7; TCRdb picks TRBD2, but there is no DNA to check that call. The sequence was collected from a human donor with ulcerative colitis or Crohn's disease, or a healthy co-twin of an affected twin (not recorded which). Sequenced: blood. CDR3 in amino acids: CASSPQGPLSYEQYF. Using reference TRBV28 and TRBJ2-7 for the parts outside the CDR3, the full variable domain is DVKVTQSSRYLVKRTGEKVFLECVQDMDHENMFWYRQDPGLGLRLIYFSYDVKMKEKGDIPEGYSVSREKKERFSLILESASTNQTSMYLCASSPQGPLSYEQYFGPGTRLTVT.